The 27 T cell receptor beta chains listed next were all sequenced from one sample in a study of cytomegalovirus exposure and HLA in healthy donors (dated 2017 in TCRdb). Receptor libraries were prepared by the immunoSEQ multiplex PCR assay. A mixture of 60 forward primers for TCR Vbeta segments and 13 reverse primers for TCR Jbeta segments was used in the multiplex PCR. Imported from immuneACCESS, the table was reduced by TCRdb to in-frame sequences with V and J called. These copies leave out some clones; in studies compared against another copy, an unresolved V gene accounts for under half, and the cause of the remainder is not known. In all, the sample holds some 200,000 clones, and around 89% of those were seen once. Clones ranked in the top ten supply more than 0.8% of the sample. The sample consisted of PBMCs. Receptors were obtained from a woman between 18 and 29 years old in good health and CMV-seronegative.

CDR3 sequence reads: CASSPSGADSGRASDEQYF. In nucleotides, the CDR3 is TGTGCCAGCAGCCCGTCGGGCGCGGATAGCGGGAGGGCCTCGGACGAGCAGTACTTC. The V and J genes are TRBV7-9 and TRBJ2-7, with 11 bases fitting TRBD2. The CDR3 extends over 19 amino acids. The V gene's germline CDR1 is SEHNR and CDR2 FQNEAQ (reference sequence). Trimming cost V 5 bases and J 5 bases; bases outside gene matches: 20.

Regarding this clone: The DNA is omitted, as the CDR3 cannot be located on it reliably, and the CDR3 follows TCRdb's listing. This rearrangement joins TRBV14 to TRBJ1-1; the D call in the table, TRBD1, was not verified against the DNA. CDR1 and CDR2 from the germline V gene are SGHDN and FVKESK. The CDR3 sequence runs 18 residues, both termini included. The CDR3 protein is CASSQAPVFFVGTGSLFF.

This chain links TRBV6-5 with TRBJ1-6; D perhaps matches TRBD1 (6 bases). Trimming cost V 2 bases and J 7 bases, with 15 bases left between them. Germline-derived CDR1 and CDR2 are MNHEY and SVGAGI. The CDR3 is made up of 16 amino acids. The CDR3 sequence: CASSYAAQGKNSPLHF. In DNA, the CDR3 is TGTGCCAGCAGTTACGCCGCGCAGGGGAAAAATTCACCCCTCCACTTT.

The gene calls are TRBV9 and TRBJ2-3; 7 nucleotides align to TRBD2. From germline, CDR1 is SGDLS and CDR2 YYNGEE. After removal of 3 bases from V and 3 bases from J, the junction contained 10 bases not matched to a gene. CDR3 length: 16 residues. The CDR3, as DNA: TGTGCCAGCAGCGGCGGGACTACCAGAACGACAGATACGCAGTATTTT. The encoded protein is CASSGGTTRTTDTQYF.

The chain's CDR3 is CASSSGPQSYEQYF. DNA for the CDR3: TGTGCCAGCAGCTCGGGTCCCCAATCCTACGAGCAGTACTTC. The V gene is TRBV11-1, the J gene TRBJ2-7; D ambiguous. Per the germline V gene, CDR1 is SGHAT and CDR2 is FQDESV (reference sequence). V lost 4 bases and J lost 1, with 11 bases in between. The CDR3 extends over 14 amino acids.

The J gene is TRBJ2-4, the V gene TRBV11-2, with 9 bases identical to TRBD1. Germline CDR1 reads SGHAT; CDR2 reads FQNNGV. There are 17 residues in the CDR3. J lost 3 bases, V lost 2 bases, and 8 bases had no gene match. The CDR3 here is CASSLSGTGYFKNIQYF. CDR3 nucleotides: TGTGCCAGCAGCTTAAGTGGGACAGGGTATTTCAAAAACATTCAGTACTTC. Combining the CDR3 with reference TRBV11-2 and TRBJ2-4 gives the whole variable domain EAGVAQSPRYKIIEKRQSVAFWCNPISGHATLYWYQQILGQGPKLLIQFQNNGVVDDSQLPKDRFSAERLKGVDSTLKIQPAKLEDSAVYLCASSLSGTGYFKNIQYFGAGTRLSVL.

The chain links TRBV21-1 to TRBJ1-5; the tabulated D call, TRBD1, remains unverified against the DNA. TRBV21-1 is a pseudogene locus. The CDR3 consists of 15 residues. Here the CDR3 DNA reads TGTGCCAGCAGCTCCCCCGGACAGAGCAATCAGCCCCAGCATTTT. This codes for CASSSPGQSNQPQHF.

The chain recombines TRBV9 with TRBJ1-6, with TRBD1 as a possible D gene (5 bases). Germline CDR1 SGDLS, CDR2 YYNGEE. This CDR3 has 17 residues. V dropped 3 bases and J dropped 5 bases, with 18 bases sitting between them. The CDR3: CASSANTTGSDNSPLHF. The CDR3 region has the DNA TGTGCCAGCAGCGCCAACACCACAGGTTCGGATAATTCACCCCTCCACTTT. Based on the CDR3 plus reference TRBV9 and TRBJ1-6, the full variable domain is DSGVTQTPKHLITATGQRVTLRCSPRSGDLSVYWYQQSLDQGLQFLIQYYNGEERAKGNILERFSAQQFPDLHSELNLSSLELGDSALYFCASSANTTGSDNSPLHFGNGTRLTVT.

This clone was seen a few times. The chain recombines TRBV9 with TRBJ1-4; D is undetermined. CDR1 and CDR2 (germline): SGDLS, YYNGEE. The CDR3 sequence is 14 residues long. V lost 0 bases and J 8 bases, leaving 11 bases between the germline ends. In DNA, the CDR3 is TGTGCCAGCAGCGTAGGAGGGTTGGGGGAAAAACTGTTTTTT. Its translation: CASSVGGLGEKLFF.

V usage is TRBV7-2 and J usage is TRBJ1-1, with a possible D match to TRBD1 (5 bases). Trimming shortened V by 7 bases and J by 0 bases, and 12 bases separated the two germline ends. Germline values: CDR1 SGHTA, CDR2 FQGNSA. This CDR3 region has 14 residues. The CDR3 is CASTLGPMNTEAFF. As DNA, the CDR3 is TGTGCCAGCACTCTGGGGCCTATGAACACTGAAGCTTTCTTT.

The CDR3 bases are TGTGCCTGGAGTGGACAGGGGTATAGCAATCAGCCCCAGCATTTT. Its translation is CAWSGQGYSNQPQHF. J is TRBJ1-5 and V is TRBV30, with 8 bases lining up with TRBD1. CDR1 and CDR2 (germline): GTSNPN, SVGIG (reference sequence). V shed 1 base, J shed 0 bases, and the junction held 2 bases outside the gene matches. This CDR3 is built from 15 residues.

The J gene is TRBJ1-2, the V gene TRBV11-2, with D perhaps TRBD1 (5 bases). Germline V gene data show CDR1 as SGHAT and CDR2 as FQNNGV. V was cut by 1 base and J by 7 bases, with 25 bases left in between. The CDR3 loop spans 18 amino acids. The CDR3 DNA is TGTGCCAGCAGCTTAGTAGTTGGACGTTACGAGGGGAGGGCTGGCTACACCTTC. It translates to CASSLVVGRYEGRAGYTF.

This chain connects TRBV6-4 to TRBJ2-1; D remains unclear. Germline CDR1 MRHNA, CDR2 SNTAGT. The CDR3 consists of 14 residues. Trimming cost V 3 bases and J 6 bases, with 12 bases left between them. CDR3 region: CASSEARGGNEQFF. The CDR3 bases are TGTGCCAGCAGTGAAGCTAGAGGTGGCAATGAGCAGTTCTTC.

In nucleotides, the CDR3 is TGTGCCAGTAGTACCCCACTTCGGCGGGCTATGAACACTGAAGCTTTCTTT. Its protein product is CASSTPLRRAMNTEAFF. This chain connects TRBV19 to TRBJ1-1, with D unclear. The germline gives CDR1 LNHDA, CDR2 SQIVND (reference sequence). The V gene lost 4 bases and the J gene lost 0 bases, with 18 bases spanning the gap. This CDR3 spans 17 amino acids.

In nucleotides, the CDR3 is TGTGCCAGCAGGCCGGGGGGGACAGTAAATTGGCAGTACTTC. Its translation: CASRPGGTVNWQYF. This rearrangement joins TRBV6-6 to TRBJ2-7; perhaps TRBD2 as D (8 bases). Per germline, CDR1 MNHNY and CDR2 SVGAGI (reference sequence). The CDR3 has 14 residues. Trimming took off 6 bases at V and 9 bases at J, with 21 bases between the two ends.

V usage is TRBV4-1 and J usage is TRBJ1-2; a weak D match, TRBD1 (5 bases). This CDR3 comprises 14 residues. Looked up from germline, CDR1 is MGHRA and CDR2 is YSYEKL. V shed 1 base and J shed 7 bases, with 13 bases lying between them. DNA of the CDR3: TGCGCCAGCAGCCAAGCGCGACAGAAACGTGGCTACACCTTC. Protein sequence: CASSQARQKRGYTF.

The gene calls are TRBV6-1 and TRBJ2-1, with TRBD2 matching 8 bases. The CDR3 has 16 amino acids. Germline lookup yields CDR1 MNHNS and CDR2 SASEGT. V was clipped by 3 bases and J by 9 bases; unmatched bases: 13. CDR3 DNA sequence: TGTGCCAGCAGTGACCCCCGACAGCGGGAGTACGGTGAGCAGTTCTTC. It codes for CASSDPRQREYGEQFF.

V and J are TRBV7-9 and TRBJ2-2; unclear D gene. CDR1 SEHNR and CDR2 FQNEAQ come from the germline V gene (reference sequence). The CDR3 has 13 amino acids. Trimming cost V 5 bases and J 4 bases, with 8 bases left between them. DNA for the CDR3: TGTGCCAGCAGCCGCGCCCGCACCGGGGAGCTGTTTTTT. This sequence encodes CASSRARTGELFF.

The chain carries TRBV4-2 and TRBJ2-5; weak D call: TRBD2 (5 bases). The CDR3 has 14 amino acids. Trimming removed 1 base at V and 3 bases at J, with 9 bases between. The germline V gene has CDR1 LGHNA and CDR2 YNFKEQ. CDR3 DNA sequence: TGTGCCAGCAGCCAAGCAGCGGCGAAAGAGACCCAGTACTTC. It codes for CASSQAAAKETQYF.

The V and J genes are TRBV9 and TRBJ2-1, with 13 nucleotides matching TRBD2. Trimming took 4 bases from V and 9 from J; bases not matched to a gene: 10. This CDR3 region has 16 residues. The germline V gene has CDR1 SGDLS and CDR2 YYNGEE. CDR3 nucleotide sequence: TGTGCCAGCAGCCCGGTGAGGGGACTAGCGGGGTTTGAGCAGTTCTTC. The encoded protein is CASSPVRGLAGFEQFF.

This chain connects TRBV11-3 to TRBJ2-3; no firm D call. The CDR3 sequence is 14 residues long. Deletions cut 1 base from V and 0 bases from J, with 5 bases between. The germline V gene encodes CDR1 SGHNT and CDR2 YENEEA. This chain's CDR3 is CASSLASSTDTQYF. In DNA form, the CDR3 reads TGTGCCAGCAGCTTAGCCAGTAGCACAGATACGCAGTATTTT.

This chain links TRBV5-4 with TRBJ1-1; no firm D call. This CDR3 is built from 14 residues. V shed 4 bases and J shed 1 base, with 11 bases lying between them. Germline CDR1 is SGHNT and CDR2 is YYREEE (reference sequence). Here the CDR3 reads CASSTPGKNTEAFF. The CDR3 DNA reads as TGTGCCAGCAGCACACCGGGAAAGAACACTGAAGCTTTCTTT.

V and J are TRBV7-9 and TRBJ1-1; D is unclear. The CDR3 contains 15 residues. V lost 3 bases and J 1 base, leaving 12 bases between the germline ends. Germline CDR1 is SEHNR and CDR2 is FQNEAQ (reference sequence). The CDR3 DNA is TGTGCCAGCAGCTTCCCGATCGGGGAGAACACTGAAGCTTTCTTT. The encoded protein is CASSFPIGENTEAFF.

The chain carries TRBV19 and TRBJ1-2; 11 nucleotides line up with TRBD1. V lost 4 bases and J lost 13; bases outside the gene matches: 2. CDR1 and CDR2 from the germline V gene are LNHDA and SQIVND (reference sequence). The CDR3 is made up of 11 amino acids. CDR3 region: CASSTGQGATF. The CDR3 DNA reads TGTGCCAGTAGTACTGGACAGGGGGCCACCTTC. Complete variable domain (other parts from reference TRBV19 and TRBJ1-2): DGGITQSPKYLFRKEGQNVTLSCEQNLNHDAMYWYRQDPGQGLRLIYYSQIVNDFQKGDIAEGYSVSREKKESFPLTVTSAQKNPTAFYLCASSTGQGATFGSGTRLTVV.

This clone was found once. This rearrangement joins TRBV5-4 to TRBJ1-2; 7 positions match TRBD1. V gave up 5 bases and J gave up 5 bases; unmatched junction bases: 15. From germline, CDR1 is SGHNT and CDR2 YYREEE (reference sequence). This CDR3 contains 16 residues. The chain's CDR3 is CASRLAWQGDSYGYTF. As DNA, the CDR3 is TGTGCCAGCAGGCTGGCGTGGCAGGGGGATAGTTATGGCTACACCTTC.

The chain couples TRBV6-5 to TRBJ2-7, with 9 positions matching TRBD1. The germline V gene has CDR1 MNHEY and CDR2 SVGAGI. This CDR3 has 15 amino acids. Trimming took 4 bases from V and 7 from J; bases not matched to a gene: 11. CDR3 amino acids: CASSFTGTGREEQYF. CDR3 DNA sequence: TGTGCCAGCAGTTTTACCGGGACAGGGAGGGAAGAGCAGTACTTC.

This chain's CDR3 is CASSQGGPGSDTQYF. In DNA form, the CDR3 reads TGTGCCAGCAGCCAAGGCGGACCGGGGTCAGATACGCAGTATTTT. The chain recombines TRBV14 with TRBJ2-3; a weak D match, TRBD2 (5 bases). There are 15 residues in the CDR3. Trimming stripped 1 base from V and 4 bases from J, with 12 bases between. Germline V CDR1 and CDR2: SGHDN, FVKESK.